Below are 6 T cell receptor beta chains sequenced from a single sample in a study of cytomegalovirus exposure and HLA in healthy donors (dated by TCRdb to 2015 to 2018). Libraries were made using the immunoSEQ multiplex PCR assay. For the multiplex PCR, a mixture combining 60 forward primers for TCR Vbeta segments and 13 reverse primers for TCR Jbeta segments was used. TCRdb retrieved this table from immuneACCESS and kept in-frame rearrangements only. Not all clones are present; in checked studies, unresolved V genes account for under half, and no reason is known for the remainder. Across this sample there are approximately 120,000 clones, with around 80% seen only once. The biggest ten clones account for over 10% of the sample. What was sequenced was PBMCs. Source of these receptors: a woman aged 55 to 70 in good health and CMV-seropositive.

This clone came up a few times. The chain employs TRBV5-6 and TRBJ2-3; the D is unclear. Germline CDR1 SGHDT, CDR2 YYEEEE. This CDR3 has 13 residues. Trimming took 3 bases from V and 3 from J, leaving 8 bases between them. This chain's CDR3 is CASSSIQTDTQYF. Written as DNA, the CDR3 is TGTGCCAGCAGCTCCATCCAGACAGATACGCAGTATTTT.

J is TRBJ2-3 and V is TRBV30; TRBD2 aligns across 10 bases. V lost 4 bases to trimming and J lost 3 bases; unmatched junction nucleotides: 7. The CDR3 totals 15 residues. Germline assignment: CDR1 GTSNPN and CDR2 SVGIG (reference sequence). Here the CDR3 DNA reads TGTGCCTGGACCCCGGGGACTAGCGAAACAGATACGCAGTATTTT. This encodes CAWTPGTSETDTQYF.

The chain joins TRBV14 to TRBJ2-3; 11 positions agree with TRBD2. CDR1 is SGHDN, CDR2 FVKESK, per germline. This CDR3 region has 16 residues. V lost 4 bases, J lost 8 bases, and 11 bases stayed unmatched. The CDR3 nucleotides are TGTGCCAGCAGCCCCGGTAGCGGGAGGGCCGCAGGTACGCAGTATTTT. Encoded protein: CASSPGSGRAAGTQYF.

A few counts support this clone. The chain employs TRBV27 and TRBJ1-5; 7 nucleotides agree with TRBD1. V was clipped by 6 bases and J by 5 bases; unmatched bases: 7. CDR1 and CDR2 (germline): MNHEY, SMNVEV (reference sequence). This CDR3 spans 14 amino acids. CDR3 nucleotides: TGTGCCAGCAGGACAGGGCCAACGCATCAGCCCCAGCATTTT. Translating gives CASRTGPTHQPQHF.

This rearrangement joins TRBV29-1 to TRBJ1-2; the match to TRBD1 covers 7 bases. CDR1 and CDR2 (germline): SQVTM, ANQGSEA. Trimming cost V 7 bases and J 1 base; bases outside gene matches: 3. This CDR3 contains 12 residues. The CDR3 DNA follows: TGCAGCGGCCGGGACAGTAACTATGGCTACACCTTC. This encodes CSGRDSNYGYTF.

This clone was seen a handful of times. J is TRBJ2-1 and V is TRBV6-1, with 14 nucleotides matching TRBD2. Germline CDR1 is MNHNS and CDR2 is SASEGT. V lost 4 bases and J lost 8; bases outside the gene matches: 4. This CDR3 spans 15 amino acids. The CDR3 DNA reads as TGTGCCAGCAGTGCCGGGACTAGCGGGAGTGATGAGCAGTTCTTC. It specifies CASSAGTSGSDEQFF.